This record covers a single T cell receptor beta chain. Its specificity is unknown. The PCR contained 60 Vbeta and 13 Jbeta primers. Method: immunoSEQ multiplex PCR; TCRdb's copy keeps in-frame clones and lacks some. The sample lists roughly 89,000 clones; around 81% were seen once. After removal of 4 bases from V and 14 bases from J, the junction contained 9 bases not matched to a gene. CDR3 length equals 12 residues. CDR1 is SGDLS and CDR2 is YYNGEE in the germline V gene. The data are from a study of cytomegalovirus exposure and HLA in healthy donors. Regarding the study as a whole: As a later analysis showed, several of the most significant clusters appeared to be linked to common viral pathogens. Follow-up analysis later connected one missense variant in DCLRE1C with trimming of TCR beta V- and J-genes. Despite most TCR sequences being rare, some public TCRs occurred in many donors.

V is TRBV9 and J is TRBJ2-1, with 7 bases fitting TRBD2. Material: PBMCs. The TCR sequence derives from a woman in her twenties or thirties in good health and CMV-seronegative. As DNA, the CDR3 is TGTGCCAGCAGCAGACTAGCTGAGCGTAAGTTCTTC. It translates to CASSRLAERKFF.